What follows are 32 T cell receptor beta chains derived from one specimen sequenced in a study of blood T cell repertoires in COVID-19. Profiling relied on immunoSEQ multiplex PCR, and the TCRdb table lists in-frame clones only, not all of them. This table holds 330,000 or so clones, almost 90% found once. The sample taken for sequencing was PBMCs or T cells enriched from blood (not recorded which). These receptor sequences come from a woman aged 25 to 39 who had been exposed to COVID-19.

V gene TRBV10-2 combines with J gene TRBJ1-1; D perhaps matches TRBD1 (5 bases). The CDR3 has 14 residues. Trimming took off 6 bases at V and 5 bases at J, with 16 bases between the two ends. The germline V gene has CDR1 WSHSY and CDR2 SAAADI. This chain's CDR3 is CASSRAGRQTEAFF. The CDR3 DNA sequence: TGCGCCAGCAGCAGGGCGGGACGTCAGACTGAAGCTTTCTTT.

V is TRBV28 and J is TRBJ2-3; tentative D call: TRBD1 (5 bases). V lost 3 bases and J lost 2, with 12 bases in between. The length of the CDR3 is 15 residues. CDR1 is MDHEN, CDR2 SYDVKM, per germline. The CDR3 coding sequence is TGTGCCAGCAGTTTGCTTTGGGGCCTCACAGATACGCAGTATTTT. Translating it yields CASSLLWGLTDTQYF.

The CDR3, as DNA: TGTGCCAGCAGCTCCCGGGGGGCCTTGTACAATGAGCAGTTCTTC. It translates to CASSSRGALYNEQFF. The chain links TRBV7-6 to TRBJ2-1, with a weak D call TRBD2 (7 bases). Trimming pared 4 bases from V and 4 bases from J, leaving 14 bases between. Germline values: CDR1 SGHVS, CDR2 FNYEAQ. The CDR3 spans 15 residues.

The chain employs TRBV14 and TRBJ1-2; D is unresolved. Per germline, CDR1 SGHDN and CDR2 FVKESK. The CDR3 totals 13 residues. V dropped 0 bases and J dropped 8 bases, with 10 bases sitting between them. DNA for the CDR3: TGTGCCAGCAGCCAAGAAACGAGGATCGGCTACACCTTC. Translated: CASSQETRIGYTF.

This chain links TRBV6-1 with TRBJ2-1; 10 nucleotides line up with TRBD2. CDR3 length equals 15 residues. Trimming at V came to 3 bases and at J to 3 bases, leaving 2 bases not matched to a gene. Germline V gives CDR1 MNHNS, CDR2 SASEGT. The CDR3 DNA sequence: TGTGCCAGCAGTGAGATAGCGGGAGGCTACAATGAGCAGTTCTTC. Translation: CASSEIAGGYNEQFF.

The chain combines TRBV19 with TRBJ1-2; D uncertain. This CDR3 comprises 15 residues. V was trimmed by 10 bases and J by 5 bases, leaving 23 bases between them. Per germline, CDR1 LNHDA and CDR2 SQIVND (reference sequence). CDR3 coding DNA: TGTGCCACAGACCTTCGGGAGGCCCCCCCATATGGCTACACCTTC. This translates into CATDLREAPPYGYTF.

This sequence joins TRBV28 and TRBJ2-3; 7 bases are shared with TRBD2. CDR3 length equals 17 residues. The germline V gene encodes CDR1 MDHEN and CDR2 SYDVKM. J gave up 2 bases and V 5 bases, and 13 bases lay outside the gene matches. This chain's CDR3 is CASSTIPTSSDTDTQYF. CDR3 sequence (DNA): TGTGCCAGCAGTACCATTCCGACTAGCTCCGACACAGATACGCAGTATTTT.

This chain's CDR3 is CASRVNGQGWREQFF. The CDR3 nucleotides read TGTGCCAGCAGAGTCAATGGACAGGGGTGGCGGGAGCAGTTCTTC. The chain employs TRBV2 and TRBJ2-1; TRBD1 aligns across 9 bases. Trimming cost V 6 bases and J 10 bases; bases outside gene matches: 13. The germline V gene encodes CDR1 SNHLY and CDR2 FYNNEI. This CDR3 region has 15 residues.

J is TRBJ2-7 and V is TRBV3-1 (or the pseudogene TRBV3-2); D perhaps matches TRBD1 (5 bases). Germline V CDR1 and CDR2: LGHDT, YNNKEL (reference sequence). CDR3 length: 15 amino acids. The V end lost 4 bases, the J end lost 5 bases, and 18 bases lay between the germline ends. The chain's CDR3 is CASSLRTPSVHEQYF. The CDR3 nucleotides are TGTGCCAGCAGCCTGCGGACACCCTCCGTGCACGAGCAGTACTTC.

The chain is built from TRBV28 and TRBJ1-5; weak D call: TRBD1 (6 bases). Germline V gives CDR1 MDHEN, CDR2 SYDVKM. Trimming took off 4 bases at V and 2 bases at J, with 21 bases between the two ends. CDR3 length: 18 residues. As DNA, the CDR3 is TGTGCCAGCAGTTCCCCCGGCCTACAGGGTTATGGCAATCAGCCCCAGCATTTT. Translation gives CASSSPGLQGYGNQPQHF.

The genes are TRBV30 and TRBJ2-1; a possible D gene is TRBD2 (6 bases). Per the germline V gene, CDR1 is GTSNPN and CDR2 is SVGIG (reference sequence). The CDR3 covers 13 residues. Between the trimmed V and J ends, which lost 2 bases and 7 bases, there was a span of 12 bases. The chain's CDR3 is CAWSRGTLNEQFF. The CDR3 DNA follows: TGTGCCTGGAGTCGCGGGACTCTTAATGAGCAGTTCTTC.

The chain uses TRBV7-8 and TRBJ1-5; 11 bases are a match to TRBD1. This CDR3 is built from 21 residues. The germline gives CDR1 SGHVS, CDR2 FQNEAQ. V shed 7 bases, J shed 7 bases, and the junction held 27 bases outside the gene matches. In nucleotides, the CDR3 is TGTGCCAGCACCTCCTTACCCGGGACAGGGGGTACTTGGATATCAGGACAGCCCCAGCATTTT. Protein sequence: CASTSLPGTGGTWISGQPQHF.

J is TRBJ1-2 and V is TRBV7-6, with D tentatively TRBD1 (6 bases). Germline loops: CDR1 SGHVS, CDR2 FNYEAQ. The V end lost 5 bases, the J end lost 3 bases, and 16 bases lay between the germline ends. CDR3 length equals 15 residues. CDR3 loop: CASSAGVLGDYGYTF. CDR3 in DNA: TGTGCCAGCAGCGCAGGGGTCCTAGGTGACTATGGCTACACCTTC.

This chain joins TRBV29-1 and TRBJ2-4, with 8 bases fitting TRBD2. The CDR3 spans 16 residues. Germline lookup yields CDR1 SQVTM and CDR2 ANQGSEA. V lost 6 bases and J lost 1; bases outside the gene matches: 11. CDR3 protein: CSVTEAGVWAKNIQYF. CDR3 sequence (DNA): TGCAGCGTGACTGAAGCGGGAGTATGGGCCAAAAACATTCAGTACTTC.

This chain uses TRBV2 with TRBJ1-5; tentative D call: TRBD1 (6 bases). Germline V gene sequence: CDR1 SNHLY, CDR2 FYNNEI. V was trimmed by 6 bases and J by 9 bases, leaving 15 bases between them. The CDR3 contains 13 residues. The chain's CDR3 is CASRLKQGSPQHF. The CDR3 nucleotides are TGTGCCAGCAGGCTTAAACAGGGTTCGCCCCAGCATTTT.

This clone has just one count. J is TRBJ1-2 and V is TRBV11-3; perhaps TRBD1 as D (5 bases). V dropped 6 bases and J dropped 2 bases, with 13 bases sitting between them. The CDR3 is made up of 14 amino acids. Germline CDR1 and CDR2: SGHNT and YENEEA. The CDR3 nucleotides read TGTGCCAGCAGTTCAACAGGAGAGAACTATGGCTACACCTTC. It is translated as CASSSTGENYGYTF.

In its sample, this clone was seen once. V gene TRBV28 combines with J gene TRBJ2-1; maybe TRBD2 (5 bases). The CDR3 has 12 residues. The germline V gene has CDR1 MDHEN and CDR2 SYDVKM. Trimming cost V 2 bases and J 12 bases, with 11 bases left between them. The CDR3 DNA follows: TGTGCCAGCAGTTTAGGGCCGCGGGCGCAGTTCTTC. Translating gives CASSLGPRAQFF.

This rearrangement joins TRBV9 to TRBJ2-1; the match to TRBD2 covers 9 bases. CDR1 is SGDLS and CDR2 is YYNGEE in the germline V gene. This CDR3 has 16 residues. Trimming cost V 3 bases and J 11 bases; bases outside gene matches: 15. The CDR3 loop is CASSGVYSGGSEKQFF. DNA of the CDR3: TGTGCCAGCAGCGGAGTGTATAGCGGGGGTTCTGAAAAGCAGTTCTTC.

The DNA of the CDR3 is TGTGCCAGCAGGGATCGGGAGCCCCAGCATTTT. Its protein product is CASRDREPQHF. This chain connects TRBV28 to TRBJ1-5; D unclear. CDR3 length: 11 residues. From germline, CDR1 is MDHEN and CDR2 SYDVKM. The V gene lost 6 bases and the J gene lost 8 bases, with 8 bases spanning the gap.

This sequence joins TRBV5-1 and TRBJ2-1; D gene ambiguous. Germline loops: CDR1 SGHRS, CDR2 YFSETQ. V gave up 2 bases and J gave up 0 bases, with 9 bases separating them. CDR3 length equals 15 residues. DNA for the CDR3: TGCGCCAGCAGCTTAGCGCTGAGCTCCTACAATGAGCAGTTCTTC. It specifies CASSLALSSYNEQFF.

The chain employs TRBV9 and TRBJ2-1, with 9 bases lining up with TRBD1. The V gene end was trimmed by 4 bases and the J gene end by 2 bases; junction bases not matched to a gene: 7. The germline gives CDR1 SGDLS, CDR2 YYNGEE. The CDR3 consists of 16 residues. The CDR3 region has the DNA TGTGCCAGCAGCCAGGGGACAGGGAGGGCCTACAATGAGCAGTTCTTC. Its translation: CASSQGTGRAYNEQFF.

The count of this clone is one. The chain has TRBV20-1 and TRBJ2-1; tentatively, D is TRBD2 (6 bases). The CDR3 totals 9 residues. V was cut by 8 bases and J by 13 bases, with 12 bases left in between. The germline CDR1 and CDR2 sequences are DFQATT and SNEGSKA (reference sequence). This CDR3 is CSPIAVQFF. The CDR3 nucleotides read TGCAGTCCTATAGCGGTACAGTTCTTC.

The genes are TRBV18 and TRBJ1-5; TRBD1 is a possible D gene (6 bases). The CDR3 extends over 14 amino acids. Germline V gives CDR1 KGHSH, CDR2 LQKENI. The V end lost 3 bases, the J end lost 4 bases, and 10 bases lay between the germline ends. The CDR3 region is CASSPNRANQPQHF. In DNA, the CDR3 is TGTGCCAGCTCACCTAACAGGGCTAATCAGCCCCAGCATTTT. The full variable domain, completed using reference TRBV18 and TRBJ1-5, is NAGVMQNPRHLVRRRGQEARLRCSPMKGHSHVYWYRQLPEEGLKFMVYLQKENIIDESGMPKERFSAEFPKEGPSILRIQQVVRGDSAAYFCASSPNRANQPQHFGDGTRLSIL.

This clone was picked up a small number of times. V usage is TRBV29-1 and J usage is TRBJ1-2; 7 bases align to TRBD1. Losses at the gene ends were 6 bases for V and 6 bases for J; bases not matched to a gene: 10. CDR1 SQVTM and CDR2 ANQGSEA come from the germline V gene. The CDR3 is made up of 13 amino acids. The CDR3 coding sequence is TGCAGCGTCCACCCCGGGACAGTGAATGGCTACACCTTC. It translates to CSVHPGTVNGYTF.

The chain carries TRBV5-6 and TRBJ2-1; 8 positions match TRBD1. Germline lookup yields CDR1 SGHDT and CDR2 YYEEEE. This CDR3 contains 15 residues. V was pared by 1 base and J by 4 bases, with 4 bases of the junction left unmatched. The CDR3 DNA is TGTGCCAGCAGCTTGACAGGGGGAGAATACAATGAGCAGTTCTTC. This translates into CASSLTGGEYNEQFF. Looking up the rest from reference TRBV5-6 and TRBJ2-1 gives the full variable domain: DAGVTQSPTHLIKTRGQQVTLRCSPKSGHDTVSWYQQALGQGPQFIFQYYEEEERQRGNFPDRFSGHQFPNYSSELNVNALLLGDSALYLCASSLTGGEYNEQFFGPGTRLTVL.

The V and J genes are TRBV4-2 and TRBJ2-7; D gene unclear. The germline V and J ends were trimmed by 0 bases and 2 bases, with 8 bases remaining between them. The germline V gene encodes CDR1 LGHNA and CDR2 YNFKEQ. The CDR3 contains 14 residues. CDR3 in DNA: TGTGCCAGCAGCCAAGATGGCAGCGCCTACGAGCAGTACTTC. As protein: CASSQDGSAYEQYF.

V usage is TRBV7-6 and J usage is TRBJ2-7, with 9 bases that match TRBD1. The CDR3 is made up of 15 amino acids. The germline gives CDR1 SGHVS, CDR2 FNYEAQ. The junction had 4 bases not matched to a gene; V was cut back by 1 base and J by 3 bases. CDR3 sequence: CASSLGDRALYEQYF. CDR3 in DNA: TGTGCCAGCAGCTTAGGGGACAGGGCTCTCTACGAGCAGTACTTC.

This clone appeared a few times. The chain links TRBV3-1 (or the pseudogene TRBV3-2) to TRBJ1-1, with D perhaps TRBD1 (6 bases). Germline CDR1 and CDR2: LGHDT and YNNKEL (reference sequence). The CDR3 has 15 amino acids. Trimming removed 1 base from V and 5 bases from J, with 14 bases in between. The CDR3: CASSQGLTGPTEAFF. The DNA for the CDR3 is TGTGCCAGCAGCCAAGGCCTAACAGGGCCGACTGAAGCTTTCTTT.

The rearrangement links TRBV3-1 (or the pseudogene TRBV3-2) to TRBJ2-1, with 8 bases that match TRBD2. The V segment lost 4 bases and the J segment 1 base; nucleotides outside the gene matches: 12. Germline CDR1 LGHDT, CDR2 YNNKEL (reference sequence). The CDR3 length is 18 residues. The CDR3 DNA is TGTGCCAGCAGCCCAGATATTCTGACTAGCGTGTCCTACAATGAGCAGTTCTTC. Protein product: CASSPDILTSVSYNEQFF.

This chain links TRBV7-3 with TRBJ2-3; D unresolved. The CDR3 has 13 amino acids. Germline CDR1 reads SGHTA; CDR2 reads FQGTGA. V was cut by 5 bases and J by 2 bases, with 8 bases left in between. This CDR3 reads CASSRTYTDTQYF. The CDR3, as DNA: TGTGCCAGCAGCCGAACATACACAGATACGCAGTATTTT. Using reference TRBV7-3 and TRBJ2-3 for the parts outside the CDR3, the full variable domain is GAGVSQTPSNKVTEKGKYVELRCDPISGHTALYWYRQSLGQGPEFLIYFQGTGAADDSGLPNDRFFAVRPEGSVSTLKIQRTERGDSAVYLCASSRTYTDTQYFGPGTRLTVL.

This chain connects TRBV19 to TRBJ1-1; D is uncertain. Germline-derived CDR1 and CDR2 are LNHDA and SQIVND (reference sequence). V lost 4 bases and J lost 0, with 9 bases in between. CDR3 length: 14 residues. CDR3 DNA: TGTGCCAGTAGTAAGGCGGATTTGAACACTGAAGCTTTCTTT. Its translation is CASSKADLNTEAFF.

The chain combines TRBV24-1 with TRBJ1-4, with TRBD1 matching 7 bases. This CDR3 comprises 13 residues. Germline CDR1 reads KGHDR; CDR2 reads SFDVKD. V shed 4 bases and J 8 bases; nucleotides not matched to a gene: 3. In DNA form, the CDR3 reads TGTGCCACCAGTGAAGGGGGCGAGGAAAAACTGTTTTTT. Amino acids: CATSEGGEEKLFF.